The T cell receptor (beta chain) under discussion was sequenced for a study of blood T cell repertoires in COVID-19. Study as a whole: T cells, B-cell-depleted T cells, or PBMCs provided the cDNA or gDNA that served as material.

Participant age was roughly 18 to 95 years, and participants resided in approximately 24 US areas. Germline-derived CDR1 and CDR2 are SGHRS and YFSETQ. Between the trimmed V and J ends, which lost 6 bases and 1 base, there was a span of 16 bases. This CDR3 is 16 amino acids long. Authors' data handling: Quantification of nucleated cells was approximated via reference gene primer amplification. TCRdb keeps only in-frame clones here, not all; method: immunoSEQ multiplex PCR. The DNA was the basis for D and trimming; V, J and clone size are from that table. The repertoire holds about 330,000 clones, with over 80% as singletons.

Sequencing used PBMCs or T cells enriched from blood (not recorded which). The clonotype was recovered from a man under 40 who had recovered from COVID-19. The chain has TRBV5-1 and TRBJ2-2; a possible D gene is TRBD1 (6 bases). DNA of the CDR3: TGCGCCAGCACCCCTCCGGGACATCTGAACACCGGGGAGCTGTTTTTT. This sequence encodes CASTPPGHLNTGELFF.